Given below is one TCR beta chain in context. Its antigen remains unknown. Positive CCR7 selection of CD45RO-negative cells yielded the naive CD8 cells, and terminally differentiated effector memory CD45RA+ cells were excluded. This entry is derived from a study of shared clonotypes between healthy human individuals. Looking at the study overall: With ages of 18 to 49, the donors were a couple of women and a few men. Study results and limitations: When compared with the clonotypes that were shared by all four sorted-subset donors, the non-shared clonotypes turned out to have lower generation probabilities. Measured sharing among donors was expected to vary with sequencing depth.

The V gene's germline CDR1 is LGHNA and CDR2 YNFKEQ. Trimming left V 0 bases short and J 5 bases short, with 11 bases between. The CDR3 runs to 15 residues. Each PCR replicate from the sorted subsets contained 200 to 250 ng DNA, which is tens of thousands of T cell genomes. Here immunoSEQ multiplex PCR was the method, and the copy in TCRdb shows in-frame clones only, minus some. The data contain approximately 1.9 million clones, roughly 93% of them singletons. The TCR was taken from a man aged 18 to 29 in good health. Some clones in this sample may be carry-over from other donors' samples. The chain employs TRBV4-2 and TRBJ2-1; a possible D gene is TRBD1 (5 bases). The specimen was naive CD8+ T cells from PBMCs. DNA of the CDR3: TGTGCCAGCAGCCAAGAAGAAGGGGCCAACAATGAGCAGTTCTTC. Translation gives CASSQEEGANNEQFF.